This TCR beta chain is drawn from a study of OX40 agonist ivuxolimab in advanced cancers. Study overall: At 0.01 to 10 mg/kg, ivuxolimab was administered intravenously to patients every 2 weeks.

The data were produced by immunoSEQ multiplex PCR, yet TCRdb's version contains in-frame clones alone and is incomplete. The sample contains tens of thousands of clones, about 94% of which appear only once. There are 13 residues in the CDR3. Germline CDR1 and CDR2: SGHDN and FVKESK. Trimming stripped 1 base from V and 8 bases from J, with 10 bases between. This clone has only one observation. The clonotype comes from an adult with an advanced solid tumor such as melanoma, head and neck, liver or kidney cancer. Source: CD4+ or CD8+ T cells sorted from blood, taken in a trial of the OX40 agonist ivuxolimab. The chain combines TRBV14 with TRBJ2-3; TRBD2 might be the D (6 bases). In nucleotides, the CDR3 is TGTGCCAGCAGCCAAGGACTAGAAGGTACGCAGTATTTT. Encoded protein: CASSQGLEGTQYF.